These 3 T cell receptor beta chains came from one sample sequenced in a study of T cells in Graves' hyperthyroidism and ophthalmopathy. From RNA transcripts, TCR beta CDR3 regions were amplified. TCR CDR3 underwent first-round RT-PCR with the HTBI primer set. TCRdb reprocessed the multiplex PCR reads with MiXCR, giving one entry per CDR3 protein. In the table there are approximately 720,000 distinct CDR3 sequences, roughly a sixth of which are singletons. Sequencing was performed on blood. The origin of the receptors is a woman aged 50 to 65 with Graves' hyperthyroidism that later progressed to Graves' ophthalmopathy.

This clonotype was found a few times. The V call is TRBV20-1, the J call TRBJ2-7, with D perhaps being TRBD1 or TRBD2 (5 bases each). The V gene lost 3 bases and the J gene lost 2 bases, with 11 bases spanning the gap. The V gene's germline CDR1 is DFQATT and CDR2 SNEGSKA (reference sequence). The CDR3 contains 13 residues. The CDR3 loop is CSASEGLTYEQYF. The CDR3 DNA sequence: TGCAGTGCTAGTGAGGGGCTGACCTACGAGCAGTACTTC.

The chain combines TRBV29-1 with TRBJ2-7; D could derive from TRBD1 or TRBD2 (5 bases each). CDR1 and CDR2 (germline): SQVTM, ANQGSEA. Trimming removed 4 bases at V and 5 bases at J, with 12 bases between. The CDR3 spans 12 residues. DNA of the CDR3: TGCAGCGTTGGAGGAGGACAAAACGAGCAGTACTTC. The encoded protein is CSVGGGQNEQYF.

J is TRBJ2-1 and V is TRBV29-1; D may match TRBD1 or TRBD2 (5 bases each). Germline CDR1 and CDR2: SQVTM and ANQGSEA. This CDR3 spans 13 amino acids. The V gene lost 4 bases and the J gene lost 9 bases, with 16 bases spanning the gap. CDR3 region: CSVGASIDSEQFF. The CDR3 nucleotides read TGCAGCGTTGGGGCTAGCATAGACAGTGAGCAGTTCTTC.